This record covers a single T cell receptor beta chain. Methods used by the authors: Reference gene primer amplification yielded estimated nucleated cell counts. Sequencing was performed with immunoSEQ multiplex PCR; in TCRdb, only in-frame clones are kept and a portion is missing. V and J calls and clone size are copied from that table; D and trimming were computed from the DNA. Seen here are 85,000 to 95,000 clones, around 72% observed once, and the top ten hold approximately 15%. V was pared by 3 bases and J by 4 bases, with 1 base of the junction left unmatched. The length of the CDR3 is 12 residues. Germline CDR1 reads DFQATT; CDR2 reads SNEGSKA (reference sequence). This record comes from a study of blood T cell repertoires in COVID-19. Study background: Acute and convalescent COVID-19 specimens originated in the United States, Italy and Spain.

The source of this sequence is a woman of 80 years or more with acute or convalescent COVID-19. The sequenced material came from peripheral blood. The rearrangement links TRBV20-1 to TRBJ1-1, with 8 bases fitting TRBD1. The CDR3 loop reads CSASTGGTEAFF. CDR3 coding DNA: TGCAGTGCTAGTACAGGGGGCACTGAAGCTTTCTTT.